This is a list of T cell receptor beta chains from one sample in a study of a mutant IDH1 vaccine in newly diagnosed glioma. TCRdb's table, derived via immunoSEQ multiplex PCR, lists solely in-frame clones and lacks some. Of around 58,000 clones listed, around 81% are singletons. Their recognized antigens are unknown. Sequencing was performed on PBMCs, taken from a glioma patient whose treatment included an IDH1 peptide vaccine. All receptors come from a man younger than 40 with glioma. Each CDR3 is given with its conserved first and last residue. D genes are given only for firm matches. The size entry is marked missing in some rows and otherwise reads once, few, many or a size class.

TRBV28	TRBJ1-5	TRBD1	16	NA	CASSVRGLVSNQPQHF	TGTGCCAGCAGTGTCAGGGGGCTGGTGAGCAATCAGCCCCAGCATTTT
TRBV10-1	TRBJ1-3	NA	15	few	CASSPDRSSGNTIYF	TGCGCCAGCTCTCCTGACAGGTCTTCTGGAAACACCATATATTTT
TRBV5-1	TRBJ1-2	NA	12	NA	CASSGDYYGYTF	TGCGCCAGCAGTGGGGACTACTATGGCTACACCTTC
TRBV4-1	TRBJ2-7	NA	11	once	CASSPGYEQYF	TGCGCCAGCAGCCCCGGATACGAGCAGTACTTC
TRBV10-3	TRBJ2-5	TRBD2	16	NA	CAISEREGESQETQYF	TGTGCCATCAGTGAGAGGGAGGGTGAATCCCAAGAGACCCAGTACTTC
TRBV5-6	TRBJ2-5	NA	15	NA	CASSWGWDGLETQYF	TGTGCCAGCAGCTGGGGATGGGACGGCTTAGAGACCCAGTACTTC
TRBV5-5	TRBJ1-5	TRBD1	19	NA	CASSSGGDRGLSINQPQHF	TGTGCCAGCAGCTCGGGCGGAGACAGGGGTCTTTCCATTAATCAGCCCCAGCATTTT
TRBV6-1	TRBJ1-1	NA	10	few	CAASEYSAFF	TGTGCCGCTTCGGAGTATAGCGCTTTCTTT
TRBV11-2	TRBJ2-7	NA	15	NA	CASSPRAVNIKEQYF	TGTGCCAGCAGCCCCCGCGCGGTGAACATTAAAGAGCAGTACTTC
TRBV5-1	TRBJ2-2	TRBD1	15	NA	CASSSGQGNTGELFF	TGCGCCAGCAGCTCCGGACAGGGCAACACCGGGGAGCTGTTTTTT
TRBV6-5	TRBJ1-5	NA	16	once	CASSYSSGVSNQPQHF	TGTGCCAGCAGTTACTCATCAGGGGTAAGCAATCAGCCCCAGCATTTT
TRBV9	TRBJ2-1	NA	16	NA	CASSDVARGVVDEQFF	TGTGCCAGCAGCGACGTCGCCAGGGGGGTAGTCGATGAGCAGTTCTTC
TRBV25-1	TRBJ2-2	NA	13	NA	CASSYLSTGELFF	TGTGCCAGCAGTTATCTTTCCACCGGGGAGCTGTTTTTT
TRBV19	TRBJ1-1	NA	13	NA	CASSNRQNTEAFF	TGTGCCAGTAGTAACAGACAGAACACTGAAGCTTTCTTT
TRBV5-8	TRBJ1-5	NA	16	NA	CASSSTQKWGNQPQHF	TGTGCCAGCAGCAGCACTCAGAAATGGGGGAATCAGCCCCAGCATTTT
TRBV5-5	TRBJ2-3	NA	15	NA	CASGPWETSTDTQYF	TGTGCCAGCGGCCCATGGGAAACTAGCACAGATACGCAGTATTTT
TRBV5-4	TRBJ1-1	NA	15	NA	CASSLAIQVPGEAFF	TGTGCCAGCAGCTTGGCCATACAGGTACCGGGTGAAGCTTTCTTT
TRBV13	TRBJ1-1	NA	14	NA	CASSHPTGGTEAFF	TGTGCCAGCAGCCACCCCACGGGGGGAACTGAAGCTTTCTTT
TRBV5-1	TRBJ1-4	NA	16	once	CASSGGGASTNEKLFF	TGCGCCAGCAGCGGCGGCGGGGCCTCAACTAATGAAAAACTGTTTTTT
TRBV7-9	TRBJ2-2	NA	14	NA	CADRASTNTGELFF	TGTGCCGACAGAGCGTCAACGAACACCGGGGAGCTGTTTTTT